Shown below are 16 T cell receptor beta chains from a single sample sequenced in a study of shared clonotypes between healthy human individuals. Generated by immunoSEQ multiplex PCR, the TCRdb table keeps only in-frame clones and is missing some. The sample carries more than 850,000 clones, roughly 74% recorded once. The specimen was memory CD4+ T cells from PBMCs. The subset was: CD45RA-negative fraction. All receptors derive from a man younger than 30 in good health. Some clones in this sample may be carry-over from other donors' samples.

The chain carries TRBV7-3 and TRBJ2-3; D is uncertain. Germline CDR1 and CDR2: SGHTA and FQGTGA. Deletions cut 5 bases from V and 0 bases from J, with 6 bases between. The CDR3 extends over 13 amino acids. Written as DNA, the CDR3 is TGTGCCAGCAGCGTAGGGAGCACAGATACGCAGTATTTT. It translates to CASSVGSTDTQYF.

In its sample, this clone was seen many times. The chain has TRBV5-8 and TRBJ2-5; D uncertain. The V end lost 4 bases, the J end lost 5 bases, and 15 bases lay between the germline ends. The CDR3 has 14 amino acids. Germline-derived CDR1 and CDR2 are SGHTS and YDEGEE. CDR3: CASSTRGGWETQYF. In DNA, the CDR3 is TGTGCCAGCAGCACTCGAGGTGGTTGGGAGACCCAGTACTTC.

The genes are TRBV10-1 and TRBJ2-7; the match to TRBD2 covers 9 bases. The length of the CDR3 is 14 residues. From germline, CDR1 is WNHNN and CDR2 SYGVQD (reference sequence). Unmatched junction bases numbered 5, after V lost 3 bases and J lost 5 bases. CDR3 residues: CASSDGTSSDEQYF. The CDR3 nucleotides read TGCGCCAGCAGTGACGGGACTAGCTCAGACGAGCAGTACTTC.

In its sample, this clone was seen many times. V is TRBV7-2 and J is TRBJ1-1; 8 nucleotides match TRBD1. Germline V gene data show CDR1 as SGHTA and CDR2 as FQGNSA. The trim removed 5 bases at V and 2 bases at J, leaving 7 bases unmatched. The CDR3 contains 15 residues. CDR3 DNA: TGTGCCAGCAGCGCCCCGGGACAGGAAAACACTGAAGCTTTCTTT. Translation gives CASSAPGQENTEAFF.

The rearrangement links TRBV9 to TRBJ1-2; the match to TRBD1 covers 7 bases. This CDR3 region has 15 residues. The germline CDR1 and CDR2 sequences are SGDLS and YYNGEE. V lost 5 bases to trimming and J lost 3 bases; unmatched junction nucleotides: 10. Here the CDR3 reads CASSDRGRGDYGYTF. In nucleotides, the CDR3 is TGTGCCAGCAGTGATAGGGGGCGCGGGGACTATGGCTACACCTTC.

The rearrangement joins TRBV7-9 to TRBJ2-1; no clear D. Trimming pared 5 bases from V and 8 bases from J, leaving 16 bases between. The CDR3 runs to 14 residues. Looked up from germline, CDR1 is SEHNR and CDR2 is FQNEAQ (reference sequence). Written as DNA, the CDR3 is TGTGCCAGCAGCCCCGCCGGTATGTCAGATGAGCAGTTCTTC. Protein sequence: CASSPAGMSDEQFF.

The sample holds a few counts of this clone. The J gene is TRBJ1-1, the V gene TRBV5-1; a weak D match, TRBD1 (5 bases). Germline assignment: CDR1 SGHRS and CDR2 YFSETQ. Trimming removed 3 bases at V and 3 bases at J, with 12 bases between. This CDR3 contains 14 residues. This CDR3 reads CASSWAGTDTEAFF. In nucleotides, the CDR3 is TGCGCCAGCAGCTGGGCTGGGACGGACACTGAAGCTTTCTTT.

The chain links TRBV9 to TRBJ2-7; D uncertain. In germline, CDR1 is SGDLS, CDR2 YYNGEE. The CDR3 totals 13 residues. Trimming removed 0 bases at V and 3 bases at J, with 7 bases between. This chain's CDR3 is CASSVDPRYEQYF. CDR3 nucleotide sequence: TGTGCCAGCAGCGTAGACCCCCGCTACGAGCAGTACTTC.

The chain combines TRBV19 with TRBJ2-3, with unresolved D. Deletions cut 1 base from V and 8 bases from J, with 7 bases between. This CDR3 is 12 amino acids long. CDR1 and CDR2 (germline): LNHDA, SQIVND (reference sequence). For the CDR3, the DNA is TGTGCCAGTAGTATAGTTCCGGGTACGCAGTATTTT. This translates into CASSIVPGTQYF.

This clone was recorded a few times. This chain uses TRBV9 with TRBJ1-1; TRBD1 is a possible D gene (5 bases). The length of the CDR3 is 15 residues. V lost 5 bases to trimming and J lost 1 base, with 15 bases between them. In germline, CDR1 is SGDLS, CDR2 YYNGEE. The CDR3 reads CASSPGYSSNTEAFF. CDR3 nucleotides: TGTGCCAGCAGTCCAGGGTACAGCTCGAACACTGAAGCTTTCTTT.

This rearrangement joins TRBV14 to TRBJ1-1, with D maybe TRBD1 (6 bases). Trimming took off 1 base at V and 1 base at J, with 10 bases between the two ends. Germline lookup yields CDR1 SGHDN and CDR2 FVKESK. The CDR3 has 15 residues. The CDR3 region is CASSQAGTPNTEAFF. CDR3 bases: TGTGCCAGCAGCCAAGCCGGGACACCGAACACTGAAGCTTTCTTT.

Worth noting for this clone: The same CDR3 is also encoded by other DNA sequences in this sample. J is TRBJ2-5 and V is TRBV15; the match to TRBD1 covers 7 bases. CDR3 length: 12 residues. The ends lost 9 bases at V and 2 bases at J; junction bases unmatched: 3. Germline V gene data show CDR1 as LNHNV and CDR2 as YYDKDF (reference sequence). CDR3 nucleotides: TGTGCCACTGGGACAGCTCAAGAGACCCAGTACTTC. As protein: CATGTAQETQYF. Filled out from reference TRBV15 and TRBJ2-5, the complete variable domain reads DAMVIQNPRYQVTQFGKPVTLSCSQTLNHNVMYWYQQKSSQAPKLLFHYYDKDFNNEADTPDNFQSRRPNTSFCFLDIRSPGLGDTAMYLCATGTAQETQYFGPGTRLLVL.

CDR3 sequence reads: CASSLSGTGRDEQYF. CDR3 in DNA: TGCGCCAGCAGCCTAAGTGGGACAGGGAGGGACGAGCAGTACTTC. The chain is built from TRBV5-1 and TRBJ2-7, with 9 bases lining up with TRBD1. There are 15 residues in the CDR3. V shed 4 bases, J shed 5 bases, and the junction held 10 bases outside the gene matches. Germline loops: CDR1 SGHRS, CDR2 YFSETQ.

V and J are TRBV6-5 and TRBJ2-7; 8 bases are shared with TRBD1. Unmatched junction bases numbered 1, after V lost 6 bases and J lost 3 bases. Per the germline V gene, CDR1 is MNHEY and CDR2 is SVGAGI. The CDR3 totals 12 residues. The CDR3 sequence: CASSGTGYEQYF. The CDR3 DNA reads as TGTGCCAGCAGCGGGACAGGCTACGAGCAGTACTTC.

This chain joins TRBV6-5 and TRBJ2-7; no clear D gene. The CDR3 is 14 residues long. Trimming shortened V by 4 bases and J by 4 bases, and 14 bases separated the two germline ends. Looked up from germline, CDR1 is MNHEY and CDR2 is SVGAGI. The CDR3 DNA follows: TGTGCCAGCAGTTCCCCACGGGTAAGGTACGAGCAGTACTTC. Its translation is CASSSPRVRYEQYF.

This clone was observed a single time. The chain links TRBV7-2 to TRBJ2-5; 14 positions agree with TRBD2. The J segment lost 4 bases and the V segment lost 5 bases, leaving 12 bases of the junction unmatched. The CDR3 contains 18 residues. Germline CDR1 SGHTA, CDR2 FQGNSA. The CDR3 DNA sequence: TGTGCCAGCAGCCCAAGGGGACTAGCGGGGGCGTTAGGAGAGACCCAGTACTTC. Its translation: CASSPRGLAGALGETQYF.